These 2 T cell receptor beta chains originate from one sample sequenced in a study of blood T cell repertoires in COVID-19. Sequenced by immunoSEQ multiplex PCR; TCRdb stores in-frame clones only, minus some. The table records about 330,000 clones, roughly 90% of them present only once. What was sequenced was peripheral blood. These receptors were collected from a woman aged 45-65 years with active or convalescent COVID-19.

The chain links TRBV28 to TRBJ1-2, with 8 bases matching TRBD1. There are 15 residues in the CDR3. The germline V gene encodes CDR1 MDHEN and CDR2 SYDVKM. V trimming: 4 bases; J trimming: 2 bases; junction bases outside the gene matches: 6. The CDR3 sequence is CASSSPDRDNYGYTF. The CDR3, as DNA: TGTGCCAGCAGTTCCCCGGACAGGGACAACTATGGCTACACCTTC.

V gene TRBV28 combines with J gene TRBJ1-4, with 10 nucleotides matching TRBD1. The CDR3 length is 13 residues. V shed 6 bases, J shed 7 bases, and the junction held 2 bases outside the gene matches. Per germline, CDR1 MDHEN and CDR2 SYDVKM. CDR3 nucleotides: TGTGCCAGCAGGACAGGGGGCATTGAAAAACTGTTTTTT. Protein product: CASRTGGIEKLFF.